This T cell receptor beta chain was profiled in a study of a mutant IDH1 vaccine in newly diagnosed glioma. Across the study: Vaccination followed radiotherapy alone by 4-6 weeks, or accompanied temozolomide cycles. Prior therapy was radiotherapy, temozolomide, or both; most received both. Study-level findings and limits: The occurrence of vaccine-induced immune responses was seen in over 90% of patients. Changes in top peripheral clonotypes did not appear linked to pseudoprogression.

Time point meaning: week 35, safety follow-up. Vaccination used 300 ug of mutant IDH1 20-mer peptide per dose, with topical imiquimod. Measured with immunoSEQ multiplex PCR; TCRdb has only the in-frame clones, and not every one. The repertoire has 25,000 to 30,000 clones, about 70% of them found once; the top ten carry under 9%. A word on this clone: The antigen remains unidentified.

Per the germline V gene, CDR1 is SEHNR and CDR2 is FQNEAQ (reference sequence). CDR3 length: 13 residues. Germline trimming cut 7 bases from V and 5 bases from J; bases unmatched to any gene: 5. The sample here was PBMCs, taken from a glioma patient whose treatment included an IDH1 peptide vaccine. The chain uses TRBV7-9 and TRBJ1-3; 7 nucleotides agree with TRBD1. This TCR came from a man between 45 and 60 years old with glioma. The CDR3 region has the DNA TGTGCCAGCATACCGACAGGGAGAAACACCATATATTTT. It codes for CASIPTGRNTIYF.